The T cell receptor (beta chain) described here comes from a study of T cell responses to AZD1222 COVID-19 vaccine. V dropped 7 bases and J dropped 1 base, with 8 bases sitting between them. The CDR3 is 13 amino acids. Germline lookup yields CDR1 SNHLY and CDR2 FYNNEI. TCRdb keeps only in-frame clones here, not all; method: immunoSEQ multiplex PCR. The table shows 50,000 or so clones, with 89% occurring only once. The genes are TRBV2 and TRBJ1-5, with D unresolved. The receptor's source is an adult who received the AZD1222 COVID-19 vaccine. The material was peripheral blood, obtained 28 days after the second AZD1222 dose. Here the CDR3 DNA reads TGTGCCAGCACCCCGACGAGCAATCAGCCCCAGCATTTT. It yields the protein CASTPTSNQPQHF. The full variable domain, in which reference TRBV2 and TRBJ1-5 provide the parts outside the CDR3, is EPEVTQTPSHQVTQMGQEVILRCVPISNHLYFYWYRQILGQKVEFLVSFYNNEISEKSEIFDDQFSVERPDGSNFTLKIRSTKLEDSAMYFCASTPTSNQPQHFGDGTRLSIL.